Each of the 3 T cell receptor beta chains below was sequenced from the same sample in a study of T cells in Graves' hyperthyroidism and ophthalmopathy. There were TCR beta CDR3 regions amplified from RNA transcripts. HTBI primers were employed in a first-round RT-PCR of the TCR CDR3. From the multiplex PCR reads, TCRdb called clonotypes with MiXCR, one entry per CDR3 protein. The top ten clones hold around 58% of a sample with a few hundred thousand distinct CDR3 sequences, around 15% of them seen once. The sample consisted of blood. The receptors shown here come from a woman aged 55 to 70 with Graves' ophthalmopathy.

This clonotype was seen ten or more times. The genes are TRBV7-2 and TRBJ2-7, with TRBD2 as a possible D gene (6 bases). CDR1 is SGHTA and CDR2 is FQGNSA in the germline V gene. This CDR3 has 15 residues. V lost 0 bases to trimming and J lost 4 bases, with 13 bases between them. The CDR3 protein is CASSLAAGRDYEQYF. CDR3 DNA sequence: TGTGCCAGCAGCTTAGCGGCGGGACGAGATTACGAGCAGTACTTC.

This clonotype was counted a few times. V and J are TRBV7-7 and TRBJ2-1; TRBD2 matches at 8 bases. Germline loops: CDR1 SSHAT, CDR2 FNYEAQ (reference sequence). CDR3 length equals 16 residues. J was trimmed by 9 bases and V by 5 bases; bases with no gene match: 15. CDR3 loop: CASSKGDPGLGVEQFF. The CDR3, as DNA: TGTGCCAGCAGCAAGGGGGATCCGGGACTAGGGGTTGAGCAGTTCTTC. The full variable domain, in which reference TRBV7-7 and TRBJ2-1 provide the parts outside the CDR3, is GAGVSQSPRYKVTKRGQDVTLRCDPISSHATLYWYQQALGQGPEFLTYFNYEAQPDKSGLPSDRFSAERPEGSISTLTIQRTEQRDSAMYRCASSKGDPGLGVEQFFGPGTRLTVL.

This clonotype was counted many times. The gene calls are TRBV28 and TRBJ1-2, with no clear D. V was pared by 2 bases and J by 8 bases, with 9 bases between. The germline V gene has CDR1 MDHEN and CDR2 SYDVKM. The CDR3 has 12 residues. The CDR3 bases are TGTGCCAGCAGTTTAGTCCGGGAAGGCTACACCTTC. Translating gives CASSLVREGYTF.